This TCR beta chain emerged from a study of blood T cells in healthy people across ages. Points from the study as a whole: Not knowing donor CMV status may have confounded expanded clonotype changes.

A sample-barcoded 5' primer and a J-beta primer mix were used in a second PCR of about 7 to 12 cycles. A tag from a template-switch adaptor with 12 random nucleotides marked each cDNA molecule. MiXCR, run by TCRdb on the 5' RACE reads, gives a single entry per CDR3 protein. The table shows approximately 1,000,000 distinct CDR3 sequences, with less than 50% occurring only once. Germline assignment: CDR1 SGHTA and CDR2 FQGNSA. V shed 5 bases, J shed 5 bases, and the junction held 8 bases outside the gene matches. The CDR3 contains 15 residues. This clonotype was observed a few times. The antigen is undetermined.

This rearrangement joins TRBV7-2 to TRBJ1-2, with 10 bases lining up with TRBD1. The TCR comes from an older woman in good health. Sequenced input: blood. The CDR3 nucleotides are TGTGCCAGCAGCACCCGACAGGGGGCCGAGTATGGCTACACCTTC. It codes for CASSTRQGAEYGYTF.